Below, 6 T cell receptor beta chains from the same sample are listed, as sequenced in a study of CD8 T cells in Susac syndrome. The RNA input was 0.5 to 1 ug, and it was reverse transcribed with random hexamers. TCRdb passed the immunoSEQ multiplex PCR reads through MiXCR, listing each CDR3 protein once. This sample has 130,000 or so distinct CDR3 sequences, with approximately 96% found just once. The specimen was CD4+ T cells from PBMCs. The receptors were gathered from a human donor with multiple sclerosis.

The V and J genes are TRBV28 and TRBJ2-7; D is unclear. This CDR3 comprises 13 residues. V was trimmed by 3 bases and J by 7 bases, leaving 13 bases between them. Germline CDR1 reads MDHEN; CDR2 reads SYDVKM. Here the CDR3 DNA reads TGTGCCAGCAGTTTTGTCGGTTATTTGGAGCAGTACTTC. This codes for CASSFVGYLEQYF.

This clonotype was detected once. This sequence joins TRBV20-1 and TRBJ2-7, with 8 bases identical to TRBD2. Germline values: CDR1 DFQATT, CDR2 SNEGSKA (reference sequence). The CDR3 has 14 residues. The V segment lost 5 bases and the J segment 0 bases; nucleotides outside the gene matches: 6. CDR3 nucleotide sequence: TGCAGTGCTGGATTAGCGGGAACCTCCTACGAGCAGTACTTC. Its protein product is CSAGLAGTSYEQYF.

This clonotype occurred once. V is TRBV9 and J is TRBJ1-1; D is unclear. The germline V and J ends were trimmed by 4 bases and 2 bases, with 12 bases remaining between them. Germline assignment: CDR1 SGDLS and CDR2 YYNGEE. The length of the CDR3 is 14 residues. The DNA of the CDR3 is TGTGCCAGCAGCTCGACGACCAAAAACACTGAAGCTTTCTTT. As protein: CASSSTTKNTEAFF.

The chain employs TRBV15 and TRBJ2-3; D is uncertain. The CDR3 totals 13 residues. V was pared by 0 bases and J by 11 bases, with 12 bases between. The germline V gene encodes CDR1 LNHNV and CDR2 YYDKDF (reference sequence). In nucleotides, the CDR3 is TGTGCCACCAGCAGAGATGGAGTCCTGAAGCAGTATTTT. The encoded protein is CATSRDGVLKQYF.

The CDR3 loop reads CASRPGQLNNSPLHF. The CDR3 nucleotides are TGTGCCAGCAGGCCGGGACAGCTGAATAATTCACCCCTCCACTTT. The genes are TRBV27 and TRBJ1-6; TRBD1 matches 7 bases. There are 15 residues in the CDR3. Germline assignment: CDR1 MNHEY and CDR2 SMNVEV (reference sequence). Trimming took 6 bases from V and 5 from J; bases not matched to a gene: 7.

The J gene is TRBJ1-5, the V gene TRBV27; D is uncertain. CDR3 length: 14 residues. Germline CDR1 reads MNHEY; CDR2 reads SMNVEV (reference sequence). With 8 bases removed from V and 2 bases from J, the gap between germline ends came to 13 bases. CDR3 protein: CASGSAARNQPQHF. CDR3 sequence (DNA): TGTGCCAGCGGTAGTGCGGCTCGCAATCAGCCCCAGCATTTT.